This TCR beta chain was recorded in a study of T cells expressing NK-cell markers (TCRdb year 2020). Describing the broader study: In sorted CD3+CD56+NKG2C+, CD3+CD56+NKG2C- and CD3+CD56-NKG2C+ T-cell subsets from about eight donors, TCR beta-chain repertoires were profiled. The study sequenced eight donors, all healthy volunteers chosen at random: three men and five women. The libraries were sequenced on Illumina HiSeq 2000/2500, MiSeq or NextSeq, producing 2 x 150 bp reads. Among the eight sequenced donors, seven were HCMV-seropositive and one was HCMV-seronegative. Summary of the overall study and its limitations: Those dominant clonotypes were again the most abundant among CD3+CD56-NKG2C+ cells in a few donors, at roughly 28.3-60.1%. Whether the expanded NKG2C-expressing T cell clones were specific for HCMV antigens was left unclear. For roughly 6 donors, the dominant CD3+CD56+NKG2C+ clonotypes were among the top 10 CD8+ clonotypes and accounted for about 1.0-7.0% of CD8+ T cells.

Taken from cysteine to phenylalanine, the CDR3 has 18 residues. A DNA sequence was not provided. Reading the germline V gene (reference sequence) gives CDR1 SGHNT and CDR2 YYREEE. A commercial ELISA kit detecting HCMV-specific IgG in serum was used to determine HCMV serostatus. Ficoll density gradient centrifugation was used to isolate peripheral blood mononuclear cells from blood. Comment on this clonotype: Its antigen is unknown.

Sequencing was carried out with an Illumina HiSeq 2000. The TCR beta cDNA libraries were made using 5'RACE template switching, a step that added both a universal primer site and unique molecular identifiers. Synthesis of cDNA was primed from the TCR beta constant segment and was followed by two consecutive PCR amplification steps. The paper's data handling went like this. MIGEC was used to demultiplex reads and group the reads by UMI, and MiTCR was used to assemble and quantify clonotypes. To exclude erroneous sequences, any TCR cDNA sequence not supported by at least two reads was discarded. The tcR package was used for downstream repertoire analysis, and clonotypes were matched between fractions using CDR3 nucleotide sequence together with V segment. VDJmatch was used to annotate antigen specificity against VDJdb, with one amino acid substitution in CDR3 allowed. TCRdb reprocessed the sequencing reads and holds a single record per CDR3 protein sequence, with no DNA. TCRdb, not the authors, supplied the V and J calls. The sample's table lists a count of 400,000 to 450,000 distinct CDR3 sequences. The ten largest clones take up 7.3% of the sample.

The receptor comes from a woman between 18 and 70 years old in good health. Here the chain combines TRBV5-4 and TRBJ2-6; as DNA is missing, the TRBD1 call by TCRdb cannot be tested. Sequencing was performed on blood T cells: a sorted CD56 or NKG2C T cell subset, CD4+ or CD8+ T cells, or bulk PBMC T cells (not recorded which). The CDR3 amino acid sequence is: CASSLGTAARSGANVLTF.